This TCR beta chain was retrieved from a study of T cell responses to AZD1222 COVID-19 vaccine. Notes on the study in general: Targeting of unmutated variant regions was reportedly seen in nearly half of spike-specific TCRs. At 160-218 and 743-854, vaccine-associated CD4 TCRs were dominant, and they spanned spike. There were repertoire samples only from the period after the peak T cell response.

Second-dose recipients at about 4 or about 12 weeks were treated as one pooled group. The CDR3 is 15 residues long. Germline values: CDR1 MNHEY, CDR2 SVGAGI. The germline V and J ends were trimmed by 7 bases and 1 base, with 16 bases remaining between them. Method: immunoSEQ multiplex PCR; TCRdb's copy keeps in-frame clones and lacks some. This sample has approximately 200,000 clones; 90% to 95% occur once, and the top ten carry about 1%. This clone was recorded only once. Its target is not known. Sequenced material: peripheral blood, taken 28 days after the second AZD1222 dose. This clonotype originated in an adult who received the AZD1222 COVID-19 vaccine. V gene TRBV6-5 combines with J gene TRBJ1-2, with a tentative D call TRBD1 (5 bases). CDR3 region: CASIGPGGDNYGYTF. The CDR3 DNA reads TGTGCCAGCATCGGCCCCGGGGGGGATAACTATGGCTACACCTTC.